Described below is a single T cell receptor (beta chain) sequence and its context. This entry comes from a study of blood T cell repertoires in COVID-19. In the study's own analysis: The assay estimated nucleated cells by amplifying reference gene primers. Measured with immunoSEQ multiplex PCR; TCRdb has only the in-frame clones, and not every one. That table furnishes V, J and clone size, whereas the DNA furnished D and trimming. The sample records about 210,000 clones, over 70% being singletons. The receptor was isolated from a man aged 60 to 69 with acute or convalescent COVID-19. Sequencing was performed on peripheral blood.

The CDR3 spells CASSFIASGANVLTF. DNA of the CDR3: TGTGCCAGCAGTTTCATAGCTTCTGGGGCCAACGTCCTGACTTTC. The J gene is TRBJ2-6, the V gene TRBV27; unclear D gene. Germline CDR1 and CDR2: MNHEY and SMNVEV (reference sequence). Trimming stripped 3 bases from V and 1 base from J, with 7 bases between. The CDR3 length is 15 residues.